Listed here is a single T cell receptor beta chain. Antigen specificity is unknown. The method was immunoSEQ multiplex PCR; TCRdb's version includes in-frame clones alone and lacks a portion of them. This table holds 80,000 or so clones, 75% to 90% found once. Germline-derived CDR1 and CDR2 are SGHKS and YYEKEE (reference sequence). V lost 0 bases, J lost 3 bases, and 16 bases lay in between. The CDR3 runs to 16 residues. This sample is drawn from a study of OX40 agonist ivuxolimab in advanced cancers. In the study overall: The patients received agonistic anti-OX40 (CD134) antibody ivuxolimab. Partial response was recorded in three patients: one hepatocellular carcinoma and two cutaneous melanoma cases. Study findings and constraints: CD4+ T cells averaged fewer expanded clones than CD8+ T cells.

It was autoimmune disease history or systemic immunosuppression that excluded patients. The TCR comes from an adult with an advanced solid tumor such as melanoma, head and neck, liver or kidney cancer. The sequencing here drew on CD4+ or CD8+ T cells sorted from blood, taken in a trial of the OX40 agonist ivuxolimab. V gene TRBV5-5 combines with J gene TRBJ2-7, with D perhaps matching TRBD1 (5 bases). CDR3 region: CASSLEAARAFYEQYF. The CDR3 nucleotides are TGTGCCAGCAGCTTGGAGGCGGCCAGGGCCTTCTACGAGCAGTACTTC.